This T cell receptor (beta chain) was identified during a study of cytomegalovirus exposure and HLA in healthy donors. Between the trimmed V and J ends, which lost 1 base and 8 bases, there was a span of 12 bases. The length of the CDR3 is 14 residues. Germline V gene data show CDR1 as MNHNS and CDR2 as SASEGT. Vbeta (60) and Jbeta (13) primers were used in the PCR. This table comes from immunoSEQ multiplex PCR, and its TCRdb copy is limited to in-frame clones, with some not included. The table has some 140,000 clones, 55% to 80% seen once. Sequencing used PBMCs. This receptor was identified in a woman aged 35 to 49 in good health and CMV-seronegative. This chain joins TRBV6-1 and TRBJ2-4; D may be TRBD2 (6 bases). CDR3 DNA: TGTGCCAGCAGTGAAGTCGCTCGCGGGGACATTCAGTACTTC. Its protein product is CASSEVARGDIQYF.